This T cell receptor beta chain was documented in a study of control samples from healthy donors and cancer patients. The CDR3 extends over 16 amino acids. The protocol was immunoSEQ multiplex PCR, while the TCRdb copy is restricted to in-frame clones and leaves out a portion. The profile shows around 75,000 clones, 85% to 95% of them singletons. This sequence joins TRBV21-1 and TRBJ2-4. TRBV21-1 is termed a pseudogene. The sequence was obtained from a woman aged 55-69 years in good health. The sample consisted of blood. The CDR3: CASSKVLPREKNIQYF. The CDR3 DNA sequence: TGTGCCAGCAGCAAAGTTCTCCCCAGGGAGAAAAACATTCAGTACTTC.